These 18 T cell receptor beta chains were all obtained from the same sample, sequenced in a study of blood T cell repertoires in COVID-19. Measured with immunoSEQ multiplex PCR; TCRdb has only the in-frame clones, and not every one. The table lists approximately 240,000 clones, roughly 88% of them singletons. The sample comprised peripheral blood. The receptors were sampled from a woman aged 40 to 50 who had recovered from COVID-19.

V is TRBV9 and J is TRBJ2-2; 8 nucleotides match TRBD1. The junction had 2 bases not matched to a gene; V was cut back by 5 bases and J by 2 bases. Germline lookup yields CDR1 SGDLS and CDR2 YYNGEE. This CDR3 is 14 amino acids long. The CDR3, as DNA: TGTGCCAGCAGGGGACAGGCAAACACCGGGGAGCTGTTTTTT. Translation: CASRGQANTGELFF. The full variable domain, in which reference TRBV9 and TRBJ2-2 provide the parts outside the CDR3, is DSGVTQTPKHLITATGQRVTLRCSPRSGDLSVYWYQQSLDQGLQFLIQYYNGEERAKGNILERFSAQQFPDLHSELNLSSLELGDSALYFCASRGQANTGELFFGEGSRLTVL.

This clone was found once. V and J are TRBV19 and TRBJ2-7; perhaps TRBD1 as D (7 bases). CDR1 and CDR2 from the germline V gene are LNHDA and SQIVND (reference sequence). This CDR3 region has 15 residues. V lost 4 bases, J lost 1 base, and 14 bases lay in between. CDR3 nucleotides: TGTGCCAGTAGTAGAACAGGGGAGGCGTCCTACGAGCAGTACTTC. This encodes CASSRTGEASYEQYF.

The rearrangement joins TRBV12-3 or TRBV12-4 to TRBJ2-7; D call uncertain. V gave up 6 bases and J gave up 9 bases, with 15 bases separating them. The CDR3 loop spans 12 amino acids. The CDR3: CASSGDPSRQYF. CDR3 coding DNA: TGTGCCAGCAGCGGAGACCCTTCAAGGCAGTACTTC.

A remark on this clone: Other nucleotide sequences in the sample specify the same CDR3. The chain is built from TRBV6-5 and TRBJ1-1; no clear D. The CDR3 has 14 residues. Germline V gene lookup returns CDR1 MNHEY and CDR2 SVGAGI. V dropped 0 bases and J dropped 3 bases, with 8 bases sitting between them. CDR3 protein: CASSYSRGDTEAFF. The CDR3 region has the DNA TGTGCCAGCAGTTACTCCAGAGGAGACACTGAAGCTTTCTTT.

This chain uses TRBV5-1 with TRBJ2-3, with no clear D. The germline V and J ends were trimmed by 2 bases and 6 bases, with 10 bases remaining between them. The CDR3 runs to 13 residues. The germline CDR1 and CDR2 sequences are SGHRS and YFSETQ. CDR3 loop: CASSLTLRDTQYF. CDR3 in DNA: TGCGCCAGCAGCTTAACCCTTCGGGATACGCAGTATTTT.

The V gene is TRBV5-4, the J gene TRBJ1-1; TRBD1 might be the D (5 bases). The CDR3 extends over 13 amino acids. Germline values: CDR1 SGHNT, CDR2 YYREEE (reference sequence). V lost 3 bases to trimming and J lost 5 bases, with 11 bases between them. This chain's CDR3 is CASSSSGGTEAFF. In nucleotides, the CDR3 is TGTGCCAGCAGCTCATCGGGGGGAACTGAAGCTTTCTTT.

This clone was recorded only once. The V call is TRBV6-6, the J call TRBJ2-7, with 10 bases aligning to TRBD1. The CDR3 runs 14 residues. In germline, CDR1 is MNHNY, CDR2 SVGAGI (reference sequence). After removal of 6 bases from V and 2 bases from J, the junction contained 4 bases not matched to a gene. In DNA, the CDR3 is TGTGCCAGCAGGGGGACAGGGGCCCCCTACGAGCAGTACTTC. Encoded protein: CASRGTGAPYEQYF.

The V and J genes are TRBV11-2 and TRBJ1-2; D remains unclear. The CDR3 runs 13 residues. Germline CDR1 and CDR2: SGHAT and FQNNGV. Trimming left V 5 bases short and J 3 bases short, with 10 bases between. The CDR3 coding sequence is TGTGCCAGCAGCCCCCAGGCTGACTATGGCTACACCTTC. Amino acid sequence: CASSPQADYGYTF. Based on the CDR3 plus reference TRBV11-2 and TRBJ1-2, the full variable domain is EAGVAQSPRYKIIEKRQSVAFWCNPISGHATLYWYQQILGQGPKLLIQFQNNGVVDDSQLPKDRFSAERLKGVDSTLKIQPAKLEDSAVYLCASSPQADYGYTFGSGTRLTVV.

The rearrangement links TRBV15 to TRBJ1-2; D call uncertain. Trimming left V 0 bases short and J 3 bases short, with 5 bases between. The V gene's germline CDR1 is LNHNV and CDR2 YYDKDF (reference sequence). The CDR3 is 13 residues long. The CDR3 nucleotides read TGTGCCACCAGCAGAGAAGAGGACTATGGCTACACCTTC. Its protein is CATSREEDYGYTF.

In its sample, this clone was seen once. This chain uses TRBV19 with TRBJ2-5; tentatively, D is TRBD2 (6 bases). CDR1 LNHDA and CDR2 SQIVND come from the germline V gene (reference sequence). Between the trimmed V and J ends, which lost 3 bases and 5 bases, there was a span of 13 bases. This CDR3 has 14 residues. The CDR3 here is CASSMGGVSETQYF. The CDR3 coding sequence is TGTGCCAGTAGTATGGGCGGGGTCTCGGAGACCCAGTACTTC.

The chain is built from TRBV7-2 and TRBJ1-1; 9 bases line up with TRBD1. V trimming: 3 bases; J trimming: 0 bases; junction bases outside the gene matches: 5. This CDR3 is built from 16 residues. CDR1 and CDR2 (germline): SGHTA, FQGNSA. The CDR3 coding sequence is TGTGCCAGCAGCTTCGGGACAGGGTCCATGAACACTGAAGCTTTCTTT. It specifies CASSFGTGSMNTEAFF.

J is TRBJ2-3 and V is TRBV4-2, with 8 bases aligning to TRBD2. J was trimmed by 5 bases and V by 1 base; bases with no gene match: 14. This CDR3 has 18 residues. Germline V gives CDR1 LGHNA, CDR2 YNFKEQ. The CDR3 here is CASSQGWGDGGEGDTQYF. CDR3 bases: TGTGCCAGCAGCCAAGGATGGGGGGACGGGGGGGAAGGAGATACGCAGTATTTT.

The DNA for the CDR3 is TGTGCCAGCAGCTTGGGCCCAGTAACGCTGACTTTCTTT. Protein: CASSLGPVTLTFF. The chain has TRBV7-2 and TRBJ1-1; no clear D. The CDR3 is 13 amino acids. Trimming removed 3 bases from V and 12 bases from J, with 17 bases in between. Germline V CDR1 and CDR2: SGHTA, FQGNSA.

This rearrangement joins TRBV7-2 to TRBJ1-1; perhaps TRBD1 as D (5 bases). Trimming shortened V by 1 base and J by 0 bases, and 18 bases separated the two germline ends. Germline assignment: CDR1 SGHTA and CDR2 FQGNSA. The CDR3 is 18 amino acids. The CDR3 protein is CASSLGGGILTVNTEAFF. The CDR3 region has the DNA TGTGCCAGCAGCTTAGGTGGGGGGATATTAACGGTGAACACTGAAGCTTTCTTT.

This clone was recorded only once. V and J are TRBV5-1 and TRBJ2-5, with TRBD2 as a possible D gene (6 bases). Germline values: CDR1 SGHRS, CDR2 YFSETQ. This CDR3 is built from 14 residues. Trimming stripped 0 bases from V and 5 bases from J, with 11 bases between. In DNA form, the CDR3 reads TGCGCCAGCAGCTTGGCACTAGCTGGGGAGACCCAGTACTTC. Translating gives CASSLALAGETQYF.

V usage is TRBV5-1 and J usage is TRBJ1-1; D gene uncertain. The CDR3 consists of 15 residues. The V and J ends lost 0 bases and 3 bases respectively, with 12 bases between them. Germline V gene lookup returns CDR1 SGHRS and CDR2 YFSETQ. In nucleotides, the CDR3 is TGCGCCAGCAGCTTGGAGTCAATCCAGTACACTGAAGCTTTCTTT. It encodes CASSLESIQYTEAFF.

The J gene is TRBJ2-1, the V gene TRBV7-2; 14 positions agree with TRBD2. Per the germline V gene, CDR1 is SGHTA and CDR2 is FQGNSA. The CDR3 covers 17 residues. Trimming cost V 6 bases and J 5 bases; bases outside gene matches: 9. The CDR3 protein is CASRSRLAGGENNEQFF. CDR3 DNA: TGTGCCAGCAGGAGTAGACTAGCGGGGGGGGAGAACAATGAGCAGTTCTTC.

Notes on this clone: The same CDR3 arises from other DNA sequences in this sample as well. This chain connects TRBV5-1 to TRBJ1-4; TRBD1 agrees at 9 bases. V lost 0 bases, J lost 8 bases, and 2 bases stayed unmatched. Germline V gives CDR1 SGHRS, CDR2 YFSETQ. CDR3 length equals 14 residues. The CDR3 protein is CASSLGQGGEKLFF. CDR3 nucleotides: TGCGCCAGCAGCTTGGGACAGGGGGGAGAAAAACTGTTTTTT.